The clone carrying this T cell receptor beta chain appeared a few times. Its antigen is not identified. Everyone who donated was a healthy bone marrow donor. The record originates from a study of cytomegalovirus exposure and HLA in healthy donors. The CDR3 totals 13 residues. Per germline, CDR1 MNHEY and CDR2 SMNVEV (reference sequence). V gave up 3 bases and J gave up 5 bases; unmatched junction bases: 0. The PCR employed 60 Vbeta primers together with 13 Jbeta primers. Measured with immunoSEQ multiplex PCR; TCRdb has only the in-frame clones, and not every one. The repertoire holds roughly 120,000 clones, with approximately 80% as singletons. Points from the study as a whole: Several of the most significant clusters appeared, in a later analysis, to be linked to common viral pathogens. Donors belonging to an Asian-associated ancestry cluster reportedly showed fewer N-insertions in productive TCRs than the roughly 670-donor mean, according to what a later analysis found.

Sequencing was performed on PBMCs. This sequence originates from a human donor in good health. The chain carries TRBV27 and TRBJ2-1; 8 positions agree with TRBD2. Here the CDR3 DNA reads TGTGCCAGCAGTTTGGGACTAGACAATGAGCAGTTCTTC. Residues: CASSLGLDNEQFF.